This entry features one T cell receptor (beta chain) sequence. The V gene lost 1 base and the J gene lost 4 bases, with 7 bases spanning the gap. The germline gives CDR1 MNHEY, CDR2 SMNVEV (reference sequence). The CDR3 has 13 residues. Symptom resolution, clearance, or two negative PCRs marked donors in Cohort 3 as recovered. Profiled with immunoSEQ multiplex PCR; TCRdb holds only in-frame clones, not every one. In the table there are roughly 250,000 clones, approximately 90% of which are singletons. These data come from a study of blood T cell repertoires in COVID-19. Study in general: Samples came from the United States, Italy and Spain, spanning acute and convalescent COVID-19.

Sequencing was done on a sample of PBMCs or T cells enriched from blood (not recorded which). The rearrangement links TRBV27 to TRBJ1-2; no clear D gene. The receptor's source is a woman younger than 30 who had recovered from COVID-19. This CDR3 reads CASSLLRGYGYTF. The CDR3 DNA reads TGTGCCAGCAGTTTATTGCGTGGCTATGGCTACACCTTC.